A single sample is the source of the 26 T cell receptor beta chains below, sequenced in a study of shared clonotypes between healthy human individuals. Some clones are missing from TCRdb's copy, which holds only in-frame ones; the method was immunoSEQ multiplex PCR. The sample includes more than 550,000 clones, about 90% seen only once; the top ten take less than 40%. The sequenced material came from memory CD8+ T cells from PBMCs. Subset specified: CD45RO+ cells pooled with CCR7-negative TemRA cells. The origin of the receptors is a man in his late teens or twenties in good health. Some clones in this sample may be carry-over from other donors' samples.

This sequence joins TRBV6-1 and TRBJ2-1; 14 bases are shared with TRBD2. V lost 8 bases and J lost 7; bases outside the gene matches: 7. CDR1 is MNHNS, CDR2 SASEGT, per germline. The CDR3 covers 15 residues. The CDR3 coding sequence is TGTGCCAGCTCCGGGACTAGCGGGAGAATGAATGAGCAGTTCTTC. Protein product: CASSGTSGRMNEQFF.

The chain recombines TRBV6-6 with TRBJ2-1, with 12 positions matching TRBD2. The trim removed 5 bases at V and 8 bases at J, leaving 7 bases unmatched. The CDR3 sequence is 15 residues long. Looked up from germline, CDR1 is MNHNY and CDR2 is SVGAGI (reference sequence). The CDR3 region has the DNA TGTGCCAGCAGTAACCTAGCGGGAGGGCAAGATGAGCAGTTCTTC. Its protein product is CASSNLAGGQDEQFF.

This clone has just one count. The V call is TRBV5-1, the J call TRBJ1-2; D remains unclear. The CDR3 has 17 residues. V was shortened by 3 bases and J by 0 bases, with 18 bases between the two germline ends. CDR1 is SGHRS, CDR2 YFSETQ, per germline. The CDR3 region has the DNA TGCGCCAGCAGCTCCCACCCGACCCGGGTGTCTAACTATGGCTACACCTTC. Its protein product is CASSSHPTRVSNYGYTF. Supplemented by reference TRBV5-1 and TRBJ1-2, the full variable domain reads KAGVTQTPRYLIKTRGQQVTLSCSPISGHRSVSWYQQTPGQGLQFLFEYFSETQRNKGNFPGRFSGRQFSNSRSEMNVSTLELGDSALYLCASSSHPTRVSNYGYTFGSGTRLTVV.

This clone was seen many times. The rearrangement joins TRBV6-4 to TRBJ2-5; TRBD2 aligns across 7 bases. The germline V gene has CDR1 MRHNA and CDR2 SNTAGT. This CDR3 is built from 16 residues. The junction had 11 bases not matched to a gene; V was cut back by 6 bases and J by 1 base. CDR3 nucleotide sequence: TGTGCCAGCAGCGAACGGTCGGGAGGTGGCCAAGAGACCCAGTACTTC. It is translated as CASSERSGGGQETQYF.

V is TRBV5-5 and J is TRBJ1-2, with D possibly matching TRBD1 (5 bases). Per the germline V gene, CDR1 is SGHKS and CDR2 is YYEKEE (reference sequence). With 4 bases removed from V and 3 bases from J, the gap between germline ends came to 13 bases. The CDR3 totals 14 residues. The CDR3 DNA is TGTGCCAGCAGCCTTATAGAGGGACACTATGGCTACACCTTC. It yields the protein CASSLIEGHYGYTF.

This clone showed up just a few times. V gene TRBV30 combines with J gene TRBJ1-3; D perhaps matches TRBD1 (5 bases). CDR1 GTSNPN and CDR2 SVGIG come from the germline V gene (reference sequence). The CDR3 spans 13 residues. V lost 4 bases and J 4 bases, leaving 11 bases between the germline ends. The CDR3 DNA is TGTGCCTGGAAACGGGACCGCGGAAACACCATATATTTT. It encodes CAWKRDRGNTIYF. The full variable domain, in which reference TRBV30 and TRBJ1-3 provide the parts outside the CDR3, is SQTIHQWPATLVQPVGSPLSLECTVEGTSNPNLYWYRQAAGRGLQLLFYSVGIGQISSEVPQNLSASRPQDRQFILSSKKLLLSDSGFYLCAWKRDRGNTIYFGEGSWLTVV.

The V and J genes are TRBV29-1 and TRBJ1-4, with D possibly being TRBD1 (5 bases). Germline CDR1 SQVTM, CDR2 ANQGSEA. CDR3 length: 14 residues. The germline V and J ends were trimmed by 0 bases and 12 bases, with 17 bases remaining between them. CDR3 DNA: TGCAGCGTTGAAGATGAGGGGCGGAGTAGGGAACTGTTTTTT. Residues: CSVEDEGRSRELFF.

The CDR3 DNA is TGTGCCAGTAGTCTTAACCCACGGACTAGCGGGAGCTACGAGCAGTACTTC. It encodes CASSLNPRTSGSYEQYF. The V and J genes are TRBV19 and TRBJ2-7; the match to TRBD2 covers 13 bases. Germline V lookup: CDR1 LNHDA, CDR2 SQIVND (reference sequence). The CDR3 loop spans 17 amino acids. After removal of 5 bases from V and 3 bases from J, the junction contained 10 bases not matched to a gene.

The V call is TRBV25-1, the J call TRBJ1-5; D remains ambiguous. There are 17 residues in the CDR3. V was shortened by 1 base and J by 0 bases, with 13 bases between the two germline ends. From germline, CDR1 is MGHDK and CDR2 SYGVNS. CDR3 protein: CASSELRRERSNQPQHF. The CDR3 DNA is TGTGCCAGCAGTGAATTAAGGAGGGAGCGTAGCAATCAGCCCCAGCATTTT.

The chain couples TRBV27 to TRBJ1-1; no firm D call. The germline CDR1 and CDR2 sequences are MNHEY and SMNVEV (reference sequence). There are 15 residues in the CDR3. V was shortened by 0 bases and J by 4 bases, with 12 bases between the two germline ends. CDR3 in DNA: TGTGCCAGCAGTTTATCGTGGGTGTCGGGCACTGAAGCTTTCTTT. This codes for CASSLSWVSGTEAFF.

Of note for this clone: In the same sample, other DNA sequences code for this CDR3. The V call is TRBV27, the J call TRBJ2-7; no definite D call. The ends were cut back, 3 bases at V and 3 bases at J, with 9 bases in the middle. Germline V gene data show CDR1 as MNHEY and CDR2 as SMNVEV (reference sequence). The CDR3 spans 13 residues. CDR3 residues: CASSFGRSYEQYF. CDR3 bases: TGTGCCAGCAGTTTCGGGCGGAGCTACGAGCAGTACTTC.

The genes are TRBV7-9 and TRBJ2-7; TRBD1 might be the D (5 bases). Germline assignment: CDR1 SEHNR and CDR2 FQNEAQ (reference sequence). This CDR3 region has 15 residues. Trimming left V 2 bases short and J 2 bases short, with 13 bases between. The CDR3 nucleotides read TGTGCCAGCAGCTTATCGGCAGGGCTGACCTACGAGCAGTACTTC. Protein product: CASSLSAGLTYEQYF.

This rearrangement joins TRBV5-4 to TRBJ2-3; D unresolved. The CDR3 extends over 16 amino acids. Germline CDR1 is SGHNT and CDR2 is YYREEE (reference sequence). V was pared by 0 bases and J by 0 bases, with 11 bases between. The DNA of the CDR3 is TGTGCCAGCAGCTTGGCAGTTACCTCTAGCACAGATACGCAGTATTTT. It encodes CASSLAVTSSTDTQYF.

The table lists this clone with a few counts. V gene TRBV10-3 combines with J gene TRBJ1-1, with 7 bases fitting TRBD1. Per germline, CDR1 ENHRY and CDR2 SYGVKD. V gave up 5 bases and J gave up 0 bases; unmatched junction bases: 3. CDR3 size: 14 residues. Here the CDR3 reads CAISPGTVNTEAFF. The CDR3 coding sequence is TGTGCCATCAGTCCAGGGACAGTGAACACTGAAGCTTTCTTT.

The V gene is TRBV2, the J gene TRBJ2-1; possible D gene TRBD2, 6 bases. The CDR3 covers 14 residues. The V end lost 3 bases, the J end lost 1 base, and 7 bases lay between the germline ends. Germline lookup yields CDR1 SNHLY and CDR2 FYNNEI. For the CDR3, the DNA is TGTGCCAGCAGTGACGGGAGTTCCTACAATGAGCAGTTCTTC. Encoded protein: CASSDGSSYNEQFF.

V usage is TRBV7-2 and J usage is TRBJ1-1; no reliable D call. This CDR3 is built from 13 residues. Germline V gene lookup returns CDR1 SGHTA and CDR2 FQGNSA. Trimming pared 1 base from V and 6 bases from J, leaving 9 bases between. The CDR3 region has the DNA TGTGCCAGCAGCTTAGTTCGCGGGGCTGAAGCTTTCTTT. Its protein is CASSLVRGAEAFF.

CDR3 region: CASSLLGVHEQYF. The CDR3 nucleotides read TGTGCCAGCAGTTTATTAGGAGTGCACGAGCAGTACTTC. This chain joins TRBV28 and TRBJ2-7, with D hard to call. From germline, CDR1 is MDHEN and CDR2 SYDVKM. The germline V and J ends were trimmed by 1 base and 5 bases, with 9 bases remaining between them. This CDR3 contains 13 residues.

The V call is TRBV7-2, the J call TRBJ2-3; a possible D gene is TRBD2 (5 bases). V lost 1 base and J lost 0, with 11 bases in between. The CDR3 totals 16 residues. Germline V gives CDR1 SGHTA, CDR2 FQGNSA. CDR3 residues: CASSLGISSSTDTQYF. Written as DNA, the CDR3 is TGTGCCAGCAGCTTAGGTATTTCTAGCAGCACAGATACGCAGTATTTT.

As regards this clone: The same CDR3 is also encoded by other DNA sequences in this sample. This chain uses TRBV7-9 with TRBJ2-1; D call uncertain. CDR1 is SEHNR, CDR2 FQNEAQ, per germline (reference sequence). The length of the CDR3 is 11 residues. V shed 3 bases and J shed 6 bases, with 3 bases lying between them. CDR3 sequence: CASSLGNEQFF. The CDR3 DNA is TGTGCCAGCAGCTTGGGCAATGAGCAGTTCTTC.

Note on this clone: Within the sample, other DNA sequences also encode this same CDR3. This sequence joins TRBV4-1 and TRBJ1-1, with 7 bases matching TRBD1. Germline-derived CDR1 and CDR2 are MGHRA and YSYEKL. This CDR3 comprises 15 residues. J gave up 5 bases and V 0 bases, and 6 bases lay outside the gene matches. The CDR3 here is CASSQDGGRGTEAFF. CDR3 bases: TGCGCCAGCAGCCAAGATGGGGGCAGGGGGACTGAAGCTTTCTTT.

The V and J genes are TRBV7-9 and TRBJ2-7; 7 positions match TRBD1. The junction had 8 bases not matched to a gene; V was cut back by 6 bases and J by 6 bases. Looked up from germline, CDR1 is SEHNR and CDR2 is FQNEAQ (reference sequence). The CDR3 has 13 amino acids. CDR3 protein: CASSYPRGREQYF. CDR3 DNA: TGTGCCAGCAGTTACCCGAGGGGGCGCGAGCAGTACTTC.

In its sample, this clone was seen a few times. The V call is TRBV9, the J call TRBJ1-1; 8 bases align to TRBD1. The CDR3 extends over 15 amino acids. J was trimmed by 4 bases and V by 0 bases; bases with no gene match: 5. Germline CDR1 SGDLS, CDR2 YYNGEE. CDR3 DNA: TGTGCCAGCAGCGTAGGACCAACAGGGGGCACTGAAGCTTTCTTT. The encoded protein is CASSVGPTGGTEAFF.

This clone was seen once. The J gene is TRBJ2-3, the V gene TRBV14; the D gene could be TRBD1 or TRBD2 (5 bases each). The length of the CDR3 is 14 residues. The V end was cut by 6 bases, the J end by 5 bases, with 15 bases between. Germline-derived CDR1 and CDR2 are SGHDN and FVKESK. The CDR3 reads CASSQTGRRDTQYF. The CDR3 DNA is TGTGCCAGCAGTCAAACGGGACGCAGAGATACGCAGTATTTT.

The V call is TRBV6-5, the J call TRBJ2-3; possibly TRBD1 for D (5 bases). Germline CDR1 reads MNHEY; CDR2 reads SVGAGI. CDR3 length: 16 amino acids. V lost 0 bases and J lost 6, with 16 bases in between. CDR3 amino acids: CASSYSVRADWDTQYF. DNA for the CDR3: TGTGCCAGCAGTTACTCGGTCAGGGCAGATTGGGATACGCAGTATTTT.

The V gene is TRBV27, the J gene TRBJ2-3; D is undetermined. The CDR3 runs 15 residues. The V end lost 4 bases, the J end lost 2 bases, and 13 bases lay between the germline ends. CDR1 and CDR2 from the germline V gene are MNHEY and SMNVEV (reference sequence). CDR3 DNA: TGTGCCAGCAGTTCCTACTCCCCCCCCACAGATACGCAGTATTTT. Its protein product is CASSSYSPPTDTQYF.

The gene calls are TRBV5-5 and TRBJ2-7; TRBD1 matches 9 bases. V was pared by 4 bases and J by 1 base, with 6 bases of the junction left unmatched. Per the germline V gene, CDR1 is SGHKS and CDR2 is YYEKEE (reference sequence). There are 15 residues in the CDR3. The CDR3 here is CASSPGQGLSYEQYF. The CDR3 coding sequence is TGTGCCAGCAGCCCCGGACAGGGGCTATCCTACGAGCAGTACTTC.